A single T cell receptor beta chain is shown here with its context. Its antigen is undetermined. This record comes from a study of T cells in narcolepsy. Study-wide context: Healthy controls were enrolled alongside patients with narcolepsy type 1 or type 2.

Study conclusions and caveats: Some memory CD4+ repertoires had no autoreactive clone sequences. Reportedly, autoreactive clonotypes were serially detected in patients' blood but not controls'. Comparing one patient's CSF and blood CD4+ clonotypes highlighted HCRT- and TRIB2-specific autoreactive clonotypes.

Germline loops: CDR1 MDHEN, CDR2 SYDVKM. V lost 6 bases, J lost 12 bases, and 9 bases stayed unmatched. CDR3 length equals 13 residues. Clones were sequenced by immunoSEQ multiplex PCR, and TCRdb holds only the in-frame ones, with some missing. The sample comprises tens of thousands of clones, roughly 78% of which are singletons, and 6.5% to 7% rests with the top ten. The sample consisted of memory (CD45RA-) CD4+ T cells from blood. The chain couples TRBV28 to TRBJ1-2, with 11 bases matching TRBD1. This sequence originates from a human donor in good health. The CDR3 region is CASRDTPDRGHTF. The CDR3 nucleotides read TGTGCCAGCAGAGACACCCCGGACAGGGGGCACACCTTC.